This entry lists 27 T cell receptor beta chains sequenced from one sample in a study of CD4 T cell repertoires in COVID-19. TCRdb's copy holds only in-frame clones and misses some; the assay was immunoSEQ multiplex PCR. The table lists fewer than 100,000 clones, about 80% of them singletons. This material consisted of CD4+ T cells from peripheral blood, taken after recovery from COVID-19. Receptors originate from a human donor who had COVID-19.

V and J are TRBV28 and TRBJ2-5; a possible D gene is TRBD2 (5 bases). V lost 3 bases to trimming and J lost 5 bases, with 13 bases between them. Germline V CDR1 and CDR2: MDHEN, SYDVKM. This CDR3 is built from 14 residues. The chain's CDR3 is CASSFLGGGETQYF. CDR3 DNA sequence: TGTGCCAGCAGTTTTTTGGGTGGCGGGGAGACCCAGTACTTC.

The chain is built from TRBV2 and TRBJ2-2, with 9 bases matching TRBD1. Looked up from germline, CDR1 is SNHLY and CDR2 is FYNNEI. The V and J ends lost 6 bases and 5 bases, in that order; junction bases with no gene match: 7. This CDR3 contains 15 residues. CDR3 sequence (DNA): TGTGCCAGCAGGGACGACAGGGGGTTTACCGGGGAGCTGTTTTTT. Translated, it gives CASRDDRGFTGELFF.

This rearrangement joins TRBV6-5 to TRBJ1-2; D not resolved. The germline V and J ends were trimmed by 0 bases and 8 bases, with 16 bases remaining between them. The CDR3 covers 15 residues. CDR1 MNHEY and CDR2 SVGAGI come from the germline V gene. The CDR3 region has the DNA TGTGCCAGCAGTTACTCGATCGGTGAGGTCAAGGGCTACACCTTC. It is translated as CASSYSIGEVKGYTF.

The chain employs TRBV5-4 and TRBJ2-2; 11 positions match TRBD1. The CDR3 spans 19 residues. V lost 4 bases and J lost 4; bases outside the gene matches: 15. Germline CDR1 is SGHNT and CDR2 is YYREEE (reference sequence). Here the CDR3 DNA reads TGTGCCAGCAGCGGAGGAACGGACAGGGGGCTCCTGGGCACCGGGGAGCTGTTTTTT. Translated, it gives CASSGGTDRGLLGTGELFF.

The chain combines TRBV28 with TRBJ2-7; D unresolved. Trimming left V 3 bases short and J 4 bases short, with 7 bases between. Germline-derived CDR1 and CDR2 are MDHEN and SYDVKM. The CDR3 sequence is 12 residues long. In nucleotides, the CDR3 is TGTGCCAGCAGTTTCGCAAGGTACGAGCAGTACTTC. This encodes CASSFARYEQYF.

The chain combines TRBV11-2 with TRBJ2-2; the match to TRBD2 covers 8 bases. Germline assignment: CDR1 SGHAT and CDR2 FQNNGV. The CDR3 length is 17 residues. V lost 6 bases and J lost 6; bases outside the gene matches: 15. The CDR3 loop reads CASSLGCGGKLAGELFF. CDR3 nucleotides: TGTGCCAGCAGTCTAGGGTGCGGGGGGAAGTTAGCCGGGGAGCTGTTTTTT.

The CDR3 loop is CASSLSTCRGGRVFRIVPNYGYTF. DNA of the CDR3: TGTGCCAGCAGTTTATCGACGTGTAGGGGGGGGCGAGTTTTTAGAATAGTTCCTAACTATGGCTACACCTTC. V usage is TRBV27 and J usage is TRBJ1-2, with D possibly TRBD1 on 6 matching bases. This CDR3 has 24 amino acids. CDR1 and CDR2 (germline): MNHEY, SMNVEV (reference sequence). V lost 0 bases to trimming and J lost 0 bases, with 35 bases between them.

V usage is TRBV6-6 and J usage is TRBJ1-4; 8 positions agree with TRBD1. Trimming cost V 3 bases and J 7 bases; bases outside gene matches: 7. The CDR3 runs 15 residues. Germline-derived CDR1 and CDR2 are MNHNY and SVGAGI (reference sequence). CDR3 in amino acids: CASSYLGQGAEKLFF. For the CDR3, the DNA is TGTGCCAGCAGTTATCTTGGGCAGGGGGCTGAAAAACTGTTTTTT.

The rearrangement links TRBV3-1 (or the pseudogene TRBV3-2) to TRBJ1-1, with 9 bases lining up with TRBD1. Germline V gives CDR1 LGHDT, CDR2 YNNKEL (reference sequence). V dropped 3 bases and J dropped 10; count of bases not matched to a gene: 3. The CDR3 has 12 residues. The CDR3 coding sequence is TGTGCCAGCAGCCAGGCGACAGGGGGAGCTTTCTTT. It specifies CASSQATGGAFF.

The rearrangement joins TRBV5-5 to TRBJ2-5, with no clear D. The germline V gene has CDR1 SGHKS and CDR2 YYEKEE (reference sequence). V was shortened by 4 bases and J by 5 bases, with 12 bases between the two germline ends. The CDR3 is made up of 13 amino acids. The CDR3 sequence: CASSPTWVETQYF. The CDR3 DNA follows: TGTGCCAGCAGCCCCACATGGGTGGAGACCCAGTACTTC.

The CDR3 loop is CSVVWGSFGYTF. As DNA, the CDR3 is TGCAGCGTTGTTTGGGGATCCTTCGGCTACACCTTC. The V and J genes are TRBV29-1 and TRBJ1-2; D is unresolved. CDR3 length: 12 amino acids. Trimming pared 4 bases from V and 8 bases from J, leaving 14 bases between. Looked up from germline, CDR1 is SQVTM and CDR2 is ANQGSEA.

V usage is TRBV18 and J usage is TRBJ1-1; weak D call: TRBD1 (5 bases). The V gene lost 0 bases and the J gene lost 2 bases, with 7 bases spanning the gap. Germline V gene data show CDR1 as KGHSH and CDR2 as LQKENI. The CDR3 sequence is 14 residues long. The CDR3 here is CASSPPGDNTEAFF. In DNA, the CDR3 is TGTGCCAGCTCACCACCCGGGGACAACACTGAAGCTTTCTTT.

The rearrangement joins TRBV19 to TRBJ2-2, with 10 bases fitting TRBD1. CDR1 is LNHDA and CDR2 is SQIVND in the germline V gene (reference sequence). This CDR3 is 15 amino acids long. The V segment lost 7 bases and the J segment 0 bases; nucleotides outside the gene matches: 2. DNA for the CDR3: TGTGCCAGTAAAGGGACAGGGGCGAACACCGGGGAGCTGTTTTTT. Translation gives CASKGTGANTGELFF.

This rearrangement joins TRBV6-5 to TRBJ1-2; 8 bases map to TRBD1. J lost 3 bases, V lost 5 bases, and 5 bases had no gene match. The CDR3 has 14 amino acids. CDR1 is MNHEY and CDR2 is SVGAGI in the germline V gene. The CDR3 is CASSKDREDYGYTF. The CDR3 bases are TGTGCCAGCAGTAAGGACAGGGAGGACTATGGCTACACCTTC.

This clone was seen more than once but under ten times. This chain joins TRBV7-2 and TRBJ1-6; TRBD1 matches 7 bases. Germline V lookup: CDR1 SGHTA, CDR2 FQGNSA. The CDR3 length is 15 residues. Losses at the gene ends were 5 bases for V and 4 bases for J; bases not matched to a gene: 5. CDR3 sequence (DNA): TGTGCCAGCAGCCAGCAGACAGGGTATAATTCACCCCTCCACTTT. It encodes CASSQQTGYNSPLHF.

The chain employs TRBV5-1 and TRBJ1-2, with a weak D call TRBD1 (5 bases). The CDR3 extends over 15 amino acids. Looked up from germline, CDR1 is SGHRS and CDR2 is YFSETQ. V lost 4 bases and J lost 8, with 21 bases in between. CDR3 sequence (DNA): TGCGCCAGCAGCCAAACCGGGACCGGGTCGGGGGGCTACACCTTC. Translation: CASSQTGTGSGGYTF.

The V and J genes are TRBV11-2 and TRBJ2-7; D gene unclear. Per the germline V gene, CDR1 is SGHAT and CDR2 is FQNNGV. The CDR3 runs 11 residues. Trimming removed 5 bases at V and 2 bases at J, with 4 bases between. The CDR3 coding sequence is TGTGCCAGCAGCGCCGCCTACGAGCAGTACTTC. It encodes CASSAAYEQYF. Using reference TRBV11-2 and TRBJ2-7 for the parts outside the CDR3, the full variable domain is EAGVAQSPRYKIIEKRQSVAFWCNPISGHATLYWYQQILGQGPKLLIQFQNNGVVDDSQLPKDRFSAERLKGVDSTLKIQPAKLEDSAVYLCASSAAYEQYFGPGTRLTVT.

The table lists this clone with a count of one. This chain uses TRBV15 with TRBJ1-5, with 9 bases lining up with TRBD1. With V trimmed by 5 bases and J by 4 bases, 3 bases remained unmatched. Germline V gene data show CDR1 as LNHNV and CDR2 as YYDKDF (reference sequence). The CDR3 is made up of 14 amino acids. CDR3 sequence: CATSADRGNQPQHF. CDR3 sequence (DNA): TGTGCCACCAGCGCGGACAGGGGAAATCAGCCCCAGCATTTT. The full variable domain, completed using reference TRBV15 and TRBJ1-5, is DAMVIQNPRYQVTQFGKPVTLSCSQTLNHNVMYWYQQKSSQAPKLLFHYYDKDFNNEADTPDNFQSRRPNTSFCFLDIRSPGLGDTAMYLCATSADRGNQPQHFGDGTRLSIL.

This chain connects TRBV6-5 to TRBJ2-3; D is unclear. Germline CDR1 MNHEY, CDR2 SVGAGI. Trimming took off 2 bases at V and 2 bases at J, with 5 bases between the two ends. The CDR3 contains 13 residues. The DNA of the CDR3 is TGTGCCAGCAGTTACACCCCCACAGATACGCAGTATTTT. It encodes CASSYTPTDTQYF.

V and J are TRBV19 and TRBJ1-1; 8 bases are shared with TRBD1. CDR3 length equals 13 residues. The germline V gene has CDR1 LNHDA and CDR2 SQIVND (reference sequence). The trim removed 10 bases at V and 1 base at J, leaving 5 bases unmatched. The CDR3 sequence: CATQDRGNTEAFF. Written as DNA, the CDR3 is TGTGCCACTCAAGACAGGGGGAACACTGAAGCTTTCTTT.

This clone was counted once. The CDR3 DNA is TGCGCCAGCAGCGTTGACAGGCCGGACTACGAGCAGTACTTC. Amino acids: CASSVDRPDYEQYF. The rearrangement uses TRBV5-1 and TRBJ2-7; perhaps TRBD1 as D (6 bases). The length of the CDR3 is 14 residues. Trimming took 4 bases from V and 3 from J, leaving 14 bases between them. In germline, CDR1 is SGHRS, CDR2 YFSETQ.

This chain connects TRBV7-3 to TRBJ2-3, with no clear D. The CDR3 totals 13 residues. The ends were cut back, 2 bases at V and 2 bases at J, with 5 bases in the middle. Germline V gives CDR1 SGHTA, CDR2 FQGTGA. The CDR3 is CASSLSTTDTQYF. The CDR3 bases are TGTGCCAGCAGCTTATCCACCACAGATACGCAGTATTTT.

The chain employs TRBV14 and TRBJ1-1, with TRBD1 as a possible D gene (6 bases). CDR3 length: 19 amino acids. The V end lost 3 bases, the J end lost 2 bases, and 25 bases lay between the germline ends. Germline lookup yields CDR1 SGHDN and CDR2 FVKESK. The CDR3, as DNA: TGTGCCAGCAGCCAGAAATACAACTCCTGGACAGCGTTTAACACTGAAGCTTTCTTT. Protein: CASSQKYNSWTAFNTEAFF.

The DNA for the CDR3 is TGTGCCAGCAGCTTAGGTAGTGCGACCCACGAGCAGTACTTC. It is translated as CASSLGSATHEQYF. This sequence joins TRBV11-3 and TRBJ2-7; no reliable D call. The ends were cut back, 1 base at V and 5 bases at J, with 12 bases in the middle. This CDR3 comprises 14 residues. The germline V gene has CDR1 SGHNT and CDR2 YENEEA. Using reference TRBV11-3 and TRBJ2-7 for the parts outside the CDR3, the full variable domain is EAGVVQSPRYKIIEKKQPVAFWCNPISGHNTLYWYLQNLGQGPELLIRYENEEAVDDSQLPKDRFSAERLKGVDSTLKIQPAELGDSAVYLCASSLGSATHEQYFGPGTRLTVT.

The CDR3 reads CASSPQSGTGNTIYF. The CDR3 DNA reads TGTGCCAGCAGCCCCCAATCAGGGACTGGAAACACCATATATTTT. V and J are TRBV7-3 and TRBJ1-3, with D possibly matching TRBD1 (5 bases). The CDR3 runs 15 residues. The ends were cut back, 5 bases at V and 2 bases at J, with 13 bases in the middle. CDR1 and CDR2 (germline): SGHTA, FQGTGA.

The chain links TRBV7-9 to TRBJ1-2; D perhaps matches TRBD1 (6 bases). Deletions cut 5 bases from V and 5 bases from J, with 15 bases between. The CDR3 is 14 amino acids. The germline V gene has CDR1 SEHNR and CDR2 FQNEAQ (reference sequence). This CDR3 is CASSASGTNYGYTF. Here the CDR3 DNA reads TGTGCCAGCAGCGCATCCGGGACAAATTATGGCTACACCTTC.

This chain links TRBV5-1 with TRBJ2-7; TRBD2 agrees at 9 bases. V trimming: 4 bases; J trimming: 5 bases; junction bases outside the gene matches: 10. Germline V gene data show CDR1 as SGHRS and CDR2 as YFSETQ. The CDR3 sequence is 15 residues long. The CDR3 coding sequence is TGCGCCAGCAGCCGTGCTAGCGGGACTCGGGACGAGCAGTACTTC. Its translation is CASSRASGTRDEQYF.